These 17 T cell receptor beta chains were sequenced from one sample in a study of regulatory T cells in long-lasting Graves disease. The time point is: newly diagnosed GD, antithyroid drugs for less than 3 months. Following extraction of RNA from PBMCs, that RNA was used to make the TCR library. Building of the TCR beta libraries involved iRepertoire HTBI primers and Arm-PCR of CDR3 regions. TCRdb re-called the multiplex PCR reads with MiXCR, one entry per CDR3 protein. The profile shows 320,000 or so distinct CDR3 sequences, over 15% of them singletons. The material was peripheral blood mononuclear cells (PBMCs), obtained at new diagnosis, from a patient treated with antithyroid drugs. The receptors were gathered from a female donor with Graves disease.

There are many counts of this clonotype. This chain connects TRBV10-3 to TRBJ2-7; 9 bases are shared with TRBD2. After removal of 8 bases from V and 3 bases from J, the junction contained 2 bases not matched to a gene. CDR3 size: 12 residues. Germline CDR1 ENHRY, CDR2 SYGVKD. CDR3 DNA sequence: TGTGCCATCGGGACTAGCAGCTACGAGCAGTACTTC. It encodes CAIGTSSYEQYF.

This clonotype was seen many times. The V call is TRBV9, the J call TRBJ2-5; 15 nucleotides line up with TRBD2. With V trimmed by 3 bases and J by 5 bases, 8 bases remained unmatched. Germline-derived CDR1 and CDR2 are SGDLS and YYNGEE. The CDR3 length is 17 residues. CDR3 DNA: TGTGCCAGCAGCGCCGAGGGACTAGCGGGAGGAGGCGAGACCCAGTACTTC. As protein: CASSAEGLAGGGETQYF.

This clonotype was observed a few times. The chain combines TRBV7-9 with TRBJ1-3; no clear D gene. Germline assignment: CDR1 SEHNR and CDR2 FQNEAQ (reference sequence). V lost 4 bases, J lost 0 bases, and 16 bases lay in between. This CDR3 is 17 amino acids long. The CDR3 is CASSSTRTISSGNTIYF. CDR3 sequence (DNA): TGTGCCAGCAGCTCGACGAGGACCATATCCTCTGGAAACACCATATATTTT. The full variable domain, rest sourced from reference TRBV7-9 and TRBJ1-3, is DTGVSQNPRHKITKRGQNVTFRCDPISEHNRLYWYRQTLGQGPEFLTYFQNEAQLEKSRLLSDRFSAERPKGSFSTLEIQRTEQGDSAMYLCASSSTRTISSGNTIYFGEGSWLTVV.

The table lists this clonotype with many counts. V and J are TRBV10-3 and TRBJ2-1; no clear D gene. The CDR3 runs 14 residues. Germline V CDR1 and CDR2: ENHRY, SYGVKD. Trimming shortened V by 9 bases and J by 0 bases, and 12 bases separated the two germline ends. CDR3: CAIRSDSSYNEQFF. The CDR3, as DNA: TGTGCCATAAGATCTGATAGCTCCTACAATGAGCAGTTCTTC.

The rearrangement uses TRBV27 and TRBJ2-3; D uncertain. The CDR3 covers 15 residues. V was cut by 5 bases and J by 0 bases, with 12 bases left in between. Looked up from germline, CDR1 is MNHEY and CDR2 is SMNVEV (reference sequence). CDR3 region: CASSGQTASTDTQYF. CDR3 coding DNA: TGTGCCAGCAGTGGCCAAACGGCTAGCACAGATACGCAGTATTTT.

This chain connects TRBV3-1 to TRBJ2-2, with D unresolved. Germline CDR1 LGHDT, CDR2 YNNKEL (reference sequence). The ends were cut back, 1 base at V and 6 bases at J, with 6 bases in the middle. The CDR3 runs to 13 residues. The CDR3 DNA sequence: TGTGCCAGCAGCCAAGTAGGGCCCGGGGAGCTGTTTTTT. The encoded protein is CASSQVGPGELFF.

This clonotype was counted ten times or more. V usage is TRBV28 and J usage is TRBJ1-4; TRBD1 is a possible D gene (5 bases). CDR1 is MDHEN, CDR2 SYDVKM, per germline. The V and J ends lost 3 bases and 4 bases respectively, with 15 bases between them. CDR3 length: 16 residues. CDR3 bases: TGTGCCAGCAGTTTGGGGACCCAGGGCAATAATGAAAAACTGTTTTTT. Translation: CASSLGTQGNNEKLFF.

This clonotype was recorded a few times. This sequence joins TRBV19 and TRBJ1-1, with D perhaps TRBD1 (6 bases). V lost 1 base and J lost 6, with 18 bases in between. The CDR3 covers 16 residues. Germline CDR1 LNHDA, CDR2 SQIVND (reference sequence). CDR3 DNA: TGTGCCAGTAGTATAGTGAGGGGGGCATCGGGCGCTGAAGCTTTCTTT. This translates into CASSIVRGASGAEAFF.

This clonotype was counted only a few times. A read error may be the cause here, since a much bigger clone is one base away. The chain has TRBV2 and TRBJ2-7; D not resolved. V shed 4 bases and J shed 2 bases, with 12 bases lying between them. This CDR3 is 14 amino acids long. Germline V gene sequence: CDR1 SNHLY, CDR2 FYNNEI. CDR3 nucleotide sequence: TGTGCCAGCAGTGCCGGATTAAGCCCCTACGAGCAGTACTTC. Residues: CASSAGLSPYEQYF. The full variable domain, rest sourced from reference TRBV2 and TRBJ2-7, is EPEVTQTPSHQVTQMGQEVILRCVPISNHLYFYWYRQILGQKVEFLVSFYNNEISEKSEIFDDQFSVERPDGSNFTLKIRSTKLEDSAMYFCASSAGLSPYEQYFGPGTRLTVT.

On this clonotype: It is likely a read error, because the conserved phenylalanine at the end of the CDR3 is missing. This sequence joins TRBV9 and TRBJ2-1; possible D gene TRBD2, 6 bases. Germline CDR1 and CDR2: SGDLS and YYNGEE. The CDR3 is 17 amino acids. V was pared by 0 bases and J by 8 bases, with 21 bases between. The CDR3 DNA follows: TGTGCCAGCAGCGTAGATCCTCCGGGACTTGAGCTGGATGAGCAGTTCTTA. Protein sequence: CASSVDPPGLELDEQFL.

There are many counts of this clonotype. The chain couples TRBV19 to TRBJ1-5, with D unclear. CDR3 length: 14 residues. Germline V lookup: CDR1 LNHDA, CDR2 SQIVND (reference sequence). V was cut by 2 bases and J by 3 bases, with 8 bases left in between. The CDR3 DNA follows: TGTGCCAGTAGTATAAGTCAGTACAATCAGCCCCAGCATTTT. This sequence encodes CASSISQYNQPQHF.

This clonotype was seen ten or more times. The chain employs TRBV11-2 and TRBJ2-2; 9 bases align to TRBD1. V shed 5 bases and J 6 bases; nucleotides not matched to a gene: 4. CDR1 SGHAT and CDR2 FQNNGV come from the germline V gene. CDR3 length equals 14 residues. The CDR3 reads CASSRDRVAGELFF. DNA of the CDR3: TGTGCCAGCAGCCGGGACAGGGTGGCCGGGGAGCTGTTTTTT.

The rearrangement joins TRBV12-3 or TRBV12-4 to TRBJ1-1; unclear D gene. This CDR3 comprises 15 residues. V lost 0 bases and J 1 base, leaving 9 bases between the germline ends. CDR3 sequence: CASSLAGTKNTEAFF. CDR3 DNA sequence: TGTGCCAGCAGTTTAGCTGGAACTAAGAACACTGAAGCTTTCTTT.

The table lists this clonotype with a few counts. V gene TRBV2 combines with J gene TRBJ2-7, with 12 bases identical to TRBD2. The CDR3 is made up of 17 amino acids. Germline values: CDR1 SNHLY, CDR2 FYNNEI. The trim removed 6 bases at V and 2 bases at J, leaving 11 bases unmatched. The CDR3 spells CASRRLAGAVEPYEQYF. CDR3 DNA: TGTGCCAGCAGAAGACTAGCGGGAGCCGTGGAACCCTACGAGCAGTACTTC. Using reference TRBV2 and TRBJ2-7 for the parts outside the CDR3, the full variable domain is EPEVTQTPSHQVTQMGQEVILRCVPISNHLYFYWYRQILGQKVEFLVSFYNNEISEKSEIFDDQFSVERPDGSNFTLKIRSTKLEDSAMYFCASRRLAGAVEPYEQYFGPGTRLTVT.

As for this clonotype: Because it lacks the conserved phenylalanine or tryptophan at the end, this CDR3 is likely a read error. This chain joins TRBV5-6 and TRBJ1-2, with 7 bases that match TRBD1. V shed 4 bases, J shed 1 base, and the junction held 4 bases outside the gene matches. The germline V gene encodes CDR1 SGHDT and CDR2 YYEEEE. CDR3 size: 14 residues. The CDR3 sequence is CASSKTGVNYGYTL. For the CDR3, the DNA is TGTGCCAGCAGCAAAACAGGGGTTAACTATGGCTACACCCTC.

As for this clonotype: A read error likely explains this, since a far larger clone differs by one base. V usage is TRBV6-1 and J usage is TRBJ1-2; the D is unclear. The CDR3 extends over 10 amino acids. The germline V gene encodes CDR1 MNHNS and CDR2 SASEGT. As DNA, the CDR3 is TGTGCCGGCAGTGCTTATGGCTACACCTTC. This gives the protein CAGSAYGYTF.

A few counts support this clonotype. The J gene is TRBJ2-1, the V gene TRBV5-8; D not resolved. Germline values: CDR1 SGHTS, CDR2 YDEGEE. The CDR3 spans 12 residues. V lost 5 bases, J lost 3 bases, and 6 bases lay in between. The DNA of the CDR3 is TGTGCCAGCAGTACCGACTACAATGAGCAGTTCTTC. It translates to CASSTDYNEQFF.